This record concerns one T cell receptor beta chain sequence. Because the CDR3's place on the DNA is in doubt, the DNA is left out and the CDR3 is given as listed by TCRdb. This entry comes from a study of control samples from healthy donors and cancer patients. Libraries were prepared by immunoSEQ multiplex PCR; TCRdb keeps only in-frame clonotypes and omits some of them. The table lists approximately 130,000 clones, 70% to 90% of them singletons. This sequence originates from a man aged 55 to 69 in good health. The sequenced sample consisted of blood.

Here the CDR3 reads CASSHTGPRRAGELFF. The J gene is TRBJ2-2, the V gene TRBV3-1 (or the pseudogene TRBV3-2). Germline lookup yields CDR1 LGHDT and CDR2 YNNKEL (reference sequence). Counting both end residues, the CDR3 totals 16 amino acids.